These 26 T cell receptor beta chains were sequenced from one sample in a study of blood T cells in healthy people across ages. It was with a sample-barcoded 5' primer and a J-beta primer mix that a second PCR of roughly 6 to 11 cycles was run. A single record per CDR3 protein comes from TCRdb applying MiXCR to the 5' RACE reads. The sample records more than 650,000 distinct CDR3 sequences, about 24% being singletons. The sample consisted of blood. These receptors originate from a man between 65 and 85 years old in good health.

This chain joins TRBV18 and TRBJ1-4, with D perhaps TRBD1 (5 bases). The V and J ends lost 1 base and 4 bases respectively, with 10 bases between them. Germline CDR1 KGHSH, CDR2 LQKENI. This CDR3 has 15 residues. The CDR3 loop reads CASSPQKGDNEKLFF. In DNA form, the CDR3 reads TGTGCCAGCTCACCACAGAAAGGGGATAATGAAAAACTGTTTTTT.

This clonotype was counted only a few times. The rearrangement links TRBV7-2 to TRBJ1-3; 7 nucleotides agree with TRBD1. V was clipped by 1 base and J by 4 bases; unmatched bases: 7. Looked up from germline, CDR1 is SGHTA and CDR2 is FQGNSA. The CDR3 consists of 16 residues. The CDR3: CASSLVQGRAGNTIYF. The DNA of the CDR3 is TGTGCCAGCAGCTTAGTACAGGGGAGAGCCGGAAACACCATATATTTT.

The sample holds a few counts of this clonotype. The rearrangement joins TRBV5-5 to TRBJ2-7; unclear D gene. Germline assignment: CDR1 SGHKS and CDR2 YYEKEE (reference sequence). The CDR3 sequence is 12 residues long. V lost 1 base and J 5 bases, leaving 7 bases between the germline ends. CDR3 bases: TGTGCCAGCAGCTTGATCCTTCACGAGCAGTACTTC. Translated, it gives CASSLILHEQYF.

This rearrangement joins TRBV3-1 to TRBJ2-7, with a possible D match to TRBD2 (5 bases). The CDR3 spans 15 residues. V was pared by 3 bases and J by 3 bases, with 15 bases between. Germline CDR1 is LGHDT and CDR2 is YNNKEL (reference sequence). The CDR3 sequence: CASSHWTALNYEQYF. The CDR3 DNA sequence: TGTGCCAGCAGCCATTGGACTGCCTTAAACTACGAGCAGTACTTC.

The chain carries TRBV4-1 and TRBJ2-5, with no clear D. The germline V and J ends were trimmed by 0 bases and 5 bases, with 1 base remaining between them. Germline V gene lookup returns CDR1 MGHRA and CDR2 YSYEKL. The CDR3 length is 11 residues. The CDR3 sequence: CASSQDETQYF. The DNA for the CDR3 is TGCGCCAGCAGCCAAGACGAGACCCAGTACTTC.

A few counts support this clonotype. V usage is TRBV29-1 and J usage is TRBJ1-5; TRBD1 might be the D (5 bases). CDR3 length equals 15 residues. V dropped 6 bases and J dropped 2 bases, with 17 bases sitting between them. Per germline, CDR1 SQVTM and CDR2 ANQGSEA. For the CDR3, the DNA is TGCAGCGTCCTTGAACGGGGGGTGGGCAATCAGCCCCAGCATTTT. It translates to CSVLERGVGNQPQHF.

This clonotype has at least ten counts. The chain couples TRBV20-1 to TRBJ2-1; TRBD2 matches at 8 bases. CDR3 size: 17 residues. Unmatched junction bases numbered 15, after V lost 2 bases and J lost 6 bases. The germline CDR1 and CDR2 sequences are DFQATT and SNEGSKA (reference sequence). CDR3 nucleotide sequence: TGCAGTGCTAGAAGGCGGGAGGTAGTTTTGGTTGGCAATGAGCAGTTCTTC. Translation: CSARRREVVLVGNEQFF.

The chain has TRBV3-1 and TRBJ2-2; a possible D gene is TRBD1 (6 bases). V lost 2 bases and J 4 bases, leaving 8 bases between the germline ends. Germline CDR1 reads LGHDT; CDR2 reads YNNKEL (reference sequence). CDR3 length: 14 residues. This chain's CDR3 is CASSQNRVTGELFF. The CDR3 region has the DNA TGTGCCAGCAGCCAAAACAGGGTCACCGGGGAGCTGTTTTTT.

In this sample, this clonotype turned up once. This chain links TRBV6-2 or TRBV6-3 with TRBJ2-1; a weak D match, TRBD2 (5 bases). The end of the DNA fits TRBJ2-5 better, so the J call may be wrong. Germline CDR1 and CDR2: MNHEY and SVGEGT. This CDR3 comprises 11 residues. The CDR3 DNA reads as TGTGCCAGCAGCTACCGGGGGACCCAGTACTTC. Encoded protein: CASSYRGTQYF.

The rearrangement uses TRBV12-3 or TRBV12-4 and TRBJ2-7, with 7 bases matching TRBD2. The CDR3 is made up of 14 amino acids. The V segment lost 3 bases and the J segment 6 bases; nucleotides outside the gene matches: 8. The CDR3 bases are TGTGCCAGCAGTTTCGGGGGGTACGGTGGCGAGCAGTACGTC. Protein: CASSFGGYGGEQYV.

This clonotype showed up many times. V is TRBV20-1 and J is TRBJ1-6; D not certain. This CDR3 comprises 13 residues. Germline CDR1 is DFQATT and CDR2 is SNEGSKA (reference sequence). Trimming removed 3 bases from V and 8 bases from J, with 11 bases in between. CDR3 protein: CSASQQSYSPLHF. The DNA of the CDR3 is TGCAGTGCTAGCCAGCAAAGTTATTCACCCCTCCACTTT.

The sample holds a few counts of this clonotype. The genes are TRBV5-1 and TRBJ2-7, with 8 bases lining up with TRBD1. The CDR3 sequence is 16 residues long. CDR1 is SGHRS and CDR2 is YFSETQ in the germline V gene. V was clipped by 0 bases and J by 1 base; unmatched bases: 6. The CDR3 spells CASSLGDRTTSYEQYV. The CDR3 bases are TGCGCCAGCAGCTTGGGGGACAGGACTACTTCCTACGAGCAGTACGTC.

The rearrangement uses TRBV5-6 and TRBJ1-2; D gene ambiguous. The CDR3 has 14 amino acids. In germline, CDR1 is SGHDT, CDR2 YYEEEE. The V end lost 4 bases, the J end lost 4 bases, and 14 bases lay between the germline ends. CDR3 nucleotides: TGTGCCAGCAGCCCGACCGGGTGGGGCTATGGCTACACCTTC. Translating it yields CASSPTGWGYGYTF. Drawing the rest from reference TRBV5-6 and TRBJ1-2, the complete variable domain is DAGVTQSPTHLIKTRGQQVTLRCSPKSGHDTVSWYQQALGQGPQFIFQYYEEEERQRGNFPDRFSGHQFPNYSSELNVNALLLGDSALYLCASSPTGWGYGYTFGSGTRLTVV.

This chain uses TRBV7-3 with TRBJ2-1; 12 positions agree with TRBD2. CDR1 and CDR2 from the germline V gene are SGHTA and FQGTGA. CDR3 length: 15 residues. With 5 bases clipped from V and 9 bases from J, the junction kept 8 bases outside the gene matches. CDR3 in amino acids: CASSPRLAGVSEQFF. The CDR3 DNA reads as TGTGCCAGCAGCCCCCGACTAGCGGGAGTATCTGAGCAGTTCTTC.

The rearrangement joins TRBV28 to TRBJ1-3; D remains ambiguous. V lost 6 bases to trimming and J lost 0 bases, with 18 bases between them. Germline V lookup: CDR1 MDHEN, CDR2 SYDVKM. The CDR3 spans 17 residues. The CDR3 DNA sequence: TGTGCCAGCAGACAGAGTGGATACCCTATCTCTGGAAACACCATATATTTT. Its protein is CASRQSGYPISGNTIYF.

The V gene is TRBV28, the J gene TRBJ1-1, with 8 positions matching TRBD1. Germline CDR1 reads MDHEN; CDR2 reads SYDVKM. Losses at the gene ends were 5 bases for V and 3 bases for J; bases not matched to a gene: 8. This CDR3 region has 15 residues. The CDR3 DNA follows: TGTGCCAGCAGTACGACAGGGGCGGAGGACACTGAAGCTTTCTTT. Translating it yields CASSTTGAEDTEAFF.

This clonotype was detected a few times. This chain uses TRBV7-2 with TRBJ2-5; 14 positions match TRBD2. V shed 5 bases and J 6 bases; nucleotides not matched to a gene: 8. Per the germline V gene, CDR1 is SGHTA and CDR2 is FQGNSA. This CDR3 has 16 amino acids. CDR3 protein: CASSLWGLAGEKTQYF. The CDR3 nucleotides are TGTGCCAGCAGCCTCTGGGGACTAGCGGGGGAAAAGACCCAGTACTTC.

The chain is built from TRBV5-1 and TRBJ2-7; 10 bases agree with TRBD1. Germline trimming cut 0 bases from V and 2 bases from J; bases unmatched to any gene: 5. Per germline, CDR1 SGHRS and CDR2 YFSETQ. The CDR3 has 16 residues. CDR3 protein: CASSLGTGTGAYEQYF. The CDR3 bases are TGCGCCAGCAGCTTGGGGACCGGGACAGGGGCCTACGAGCAGTACTTC.

This clonotype has only a few counts. CDR3 loop: CASSPQGTPLEQYV. The CDR3 region has the DNA TGTGCCAGCTCACCACAGGGGACACCCCTGGAGCAGTACGTC. This chain joins TRBV18 and TRBJ2-7; tentatively, D is TRBD1 (6 bases). The CDR3 has 14 amino acids. Germline lookup yields CDR1 KGHSH and CDR2 LQKENI. Trimming shortened V by 1 base and J by 7 bases, and 14 bases separated the two germline ends.

The CDR3, as DNA: TGTGCCAGCAGTTTGTGGACAGGGTCCACTGAAGCTTTCTTT. Its translation is CASSLWTGSTEAFF. V gene TRBV12-3 or TRBV12-4 combines with J gene TRBJ1-1; 8 bases match TRBD1. This CDR3 is 14 amino acids long. V lost 3 bases to trimming and J lost 4 bases; unmatched junction nucleotides: 4.

The rearrangement links TRBV20-1 to TRBJ1-5; D unresolved. Trimming stripped 0 bases from V and 11 bases from J, with 14 bases between. The CDR3 covers 13 residues. The germline CDR1 and CDR2 sequences are DFQATT and SNEGSKA (reference sequence). The CDR3 DNA follows: TGCAGTGCTAGAGATTACGTCGCAAAGTCCCAGCATTTT. Its protein product is CSARDYVAKSQHF.

The gene calls are TRBV20-1 and TRBJ2-7; possible D gene TRBD1, 6 bases. Germline CDR1 and CDR2: DFQATT and SNEGSKA (reference sequence). V was clipped by 3 bases and J by 5 bases, with 11 bases between them. CDR3 size: 12 residues. The CDR3 is CSASLQGNEQYF. CDR3 coding DNA: TGCAGTGCTAGCCTACAGGGCAACGAGCAGTACTTC.

This clonotype was found many times. The genes are TRBV2 and TRBJ1-6; D gene ambiguous. Trimming left V 7 bases short and J 5 bases short, with 9 bases between. The CDR3 length is 13 residues. The germline CDR1 and CDR2 sequences are SNHLY and FYNNEI. This CDR3 reads CASNGVDNSPLHF. The CDR3 DNA reads as TGTGCCAGCAACGGTGTTGATAATTCACCCCTCCACTTT.

This clonotype was seen more than once but under ten times. This is likely a read error, given that the CDR3 carries no conserved phenylalanine or tryptophan at its end. This chain connects TRBV12-3 or TRBV12-4 to TRBJ1-1, with a weak D call TRBD1 (6 bases). The germline V and J ends were trimmed by 8 bases and 3 bases, with 16 bases remaining between them. This CDR3 has 14 amino acids. In DNA form, the CDR3 reads TGTGCCAGCGGGTGGCGGGGGGCTTACACTGAAGCTTTCGTT. The encoded protein is CASGWRGAYTEAFV.

This sequence joins TRBV7-2 and TRBJ1-3; 8 nucleotides agree with TRBD1. CDR1 SGHTA and CDR2 FQGNSA come from the germline V gene. This CDR3 region has 16 residues. The J segment lost 4 bases and the V segment lost 5 bases, leaving 10 bases of the junction unmatched. CDR3 residues: CASSPQTGESGNTIYF. The CDR3 DNA follows: TGTGCCAGCAGCCCGCAGACAGGGGAATCCGGAAACACCATATATTTT.

The sample holds many counts of this clonotype. At one boundary the junction diverges from the germline segment, which might be a read error. The genes are TRBV28 and TRBJ1-3; perhaps TRBD1 as D (5 bases). The CDR3 is 15 amino acids. Germline CDR1 is MDHEN and CDR2 is SYDVKM. The CDR3 nucleotides are TGCGCCAGCAGCTTGGGAGGGGACTCTGGAAACACCATATATTTT. It yields the protein CASSLGGDSGNTIYF.